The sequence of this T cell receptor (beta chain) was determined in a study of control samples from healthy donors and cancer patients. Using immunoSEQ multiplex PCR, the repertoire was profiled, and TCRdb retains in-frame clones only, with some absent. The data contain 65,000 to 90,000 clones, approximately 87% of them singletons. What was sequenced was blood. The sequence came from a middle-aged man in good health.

CDR3 nucleotide sequence: TGTGCCAGCTCCCCCTCGGGCAGCCGCACAGATACGCAGTATTTT. This translates into CASSPSGSRTDTQYF. V is TRBV18 and J is TRBJ2-3; D unresolved. The CDR3 runs 15 residues. Germline assignment: CDR1 KGHSH and CDR2 LQKENI. The V and J ends lost 6 bases and 1 base respectively, with 14 bases between them.